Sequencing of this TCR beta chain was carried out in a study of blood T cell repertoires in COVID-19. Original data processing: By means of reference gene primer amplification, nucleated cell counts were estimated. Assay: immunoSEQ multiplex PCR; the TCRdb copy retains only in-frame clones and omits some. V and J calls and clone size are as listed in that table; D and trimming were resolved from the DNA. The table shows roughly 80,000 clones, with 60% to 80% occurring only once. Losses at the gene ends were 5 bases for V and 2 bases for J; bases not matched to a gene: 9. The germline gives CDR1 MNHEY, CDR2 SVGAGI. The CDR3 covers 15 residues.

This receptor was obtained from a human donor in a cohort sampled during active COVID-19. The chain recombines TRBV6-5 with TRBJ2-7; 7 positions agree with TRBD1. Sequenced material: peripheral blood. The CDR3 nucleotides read TGTGCCAGCAGTCGACAGGGCGAACTAACCTACGAGCAGTACTTC. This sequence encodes CASSRQGELTYEQYF.